This TCR beta chain was captured in a study of T cells in Graves' hyperthyroidism and ophthalmopathy (dated by TCRdb to about 2019). About the full investigation: Peripheral blood was sampled at the time of initial diagnosis, prior to any treatment. Thyroid tissue and blood T-cell repertoires from about six Graves' hyperthyroidism patients were also compared in the study. After sampling, hyperthyroidism patients received methimazole starting at 30 mg daily, and ophthalmopathy patients received high-dose intravenous methylprednisolone. The approximately 97 discovery patients were randomly divided into training and test sets at a 7:3 ratio. Prospective prediction of ophthalmopathy was tested in an independent validation cohort consisting of 18 hyperthyroidism patients and over 15 patients who later progressed to ophthalmopathy. TCR V-J signatures able to tell the groups apart were searched for in a discovery cohort of 100 or so patients, of whom about 40 had Graves' ophthalmopathy and around 57 had stable Graves' hyperthyroidism. The paper reports TCR Vbeta CDR3 sequencing of fewer than 150 peripheral blood samples: around 45 ophthalmopathy, about 75 hyperthyroidism and approximately 17 progressor patients. Results the study describes overall, beyond this receptor: In validation, progression to ophthalmopathy was predicted by the model with 55% to 71% sensitivity and roughly 72% specificity, a median of roughly six months before onset. A model built on a 13 V-J signature distinguished ophthalmopathy from stable hyperthyroidism, reaching roughly 88% sensitivity and under 84% specificity in cross-validation and 80%/75% in testing. Sample size was not statistically predetermined, and blinding of investigators to group allocation was not performed. Most expanded thyroid clonotypes (frequency above 0.001) were also detected in blood, suggesting blood repertoires may reflect thyroid immune responses.

CDR1 and CDR2 are drawn from the germline V gene: SGHRS, YFSETQ. Trimming costs V 4 bases and J 0 bases, and their ends lie 15 bases apart. Including the terminal cysteine and phenylalanine, the CDR3 comprises 16 residues. The kept DNA is CDR3 alone, 48 bases in frame from the first base. On this clonotype itself: Its antigen is still unknown. Base-call qualities are not available, and no considerably larger clone is one nucleotide away.

The TCR beta CDR3 regions were amplified from the RNA transcripts. For the first round of RT-PCR on the TCR CDR3, the HTBI primer set was used together with the Qiagen OneStep RT-PCR kit. A second multiplex PCR round built the libraries, followed by size selection and purification. Paired-end sequencing of the libraries was performed with 100 bp reads on an Illumina HiSeq2000. In the paper's pipeline: Raw data were processed with SOAPnuke, discarding reads with adapters, uncalled bases, mean Phred below 15, or no exact constant-primer or identifier match. COPE v1.2.5 was used to merge the high-quality paired reads, and each unique nucleotide sequence was defined as a clonotype. MiTCR v1.1 was used to align clonotypes to the IMGT TRBV, TRBD and TRBJ reference segments. Only V-J combinations with frequency above 0.0001, covering 99.2% of repertoires, were analysed. The TCS score was defined as F50 (clonal expansion) divided by E x V (chaos), with BLOSUM62-based TCRdist calculated between CDR3 peptides within each V-J. Welch's t-statistics and random forest reduced roughly 540 V-J features to around 14, which were used in a naive Bayes classifier (R e1071). TCRdb's own reprocessing of the public reads used fastp at Q25 and MiXCR and kept productive beta chains. Each CDR3 protein gets just one entry, which takes the most common genes and DNA from the rows behind it. Clone size and V and J calls follow TCRdb, not the original study. The sample table shows approximately 600,000 distinct CDR3 sequences, and around 14% are seen once. The leading ten clones occupy about 5.8% of the sample.

Hyperthyroidism patients were newly diagnosed, with disease duration under 2 months, and aged 18 to 65 years. Exclusion was applied to patients with uncontrolled infections, other autoimmune diseases, pregnancy or lactation. Diagnoses were established on the basis of clinical symptoms, serum thyroxine and TRAb, thyroid ultrasound, and orbital computed tomography. Blood from progressor patients was drawn when they were first diagnosed with hyperthyroidism, before any ophthalmopathy symptoms appeared. Ficoll-Paque density gradient centrifugation was used to isolate PBMCs from 9.5 to 10 ml of fresh peripheral blood. Progressor patients were defined as those initially diagnosed with Graves' hyperthyroidism in whom ophthalmopathy developed during follow-up. Total RNA was extracted using Trizol reagent, and RNA quality was assessed on an Agilent 2100 Bioanalyzer.

The sequence was obtained from a woman in her thirties with Graves' hyperthyroidism that later progressed to Graves' ophthalmopathy. The specimen was blood. The chain is encoded by TRBV5-1 joined to TRBJ2-3; TRBD1 might be the D gene, on 5 matching bases. The CDR3 is CASSETELDSTDTQYF. The bases read TGCGCCAGCAGCGAGACAGAGCTCGACAGCACAGATACGCAGTATTTT.